Included here is one T cell receptor (beta chain) sequence, with context. What it recognizes is unknown. The assay was immunoSEQ multiplex PCR, and TCRdb's table has in-frame clones only and misses some. The sample lists around 32,000 clones, roughly four fifths seen once, with under 0.8% in the top ten. These data belong to a study of T cells in narcolepsy. Whole-study context: Enrolled donors included narcolepsy type 1 or type 2 patients and healthy controls. Overall study results and limits: Same-patient CSF and blood CD4+ T cell clonotypes included HCRT-specific and TRIB2-specific autoreactive ones. Blood of same and different patients, but not healthy controls, reportedly held recurring autoreactive clonotypes.

Germline V lookup: CDR1 LNHDA, CDR2 SQIVND (reference sequence). J gave up 10 bases and V 6 bases, and 9 bases lay outside the gene matches. This CDR3 contains 14 residues. The J gene is TRBJ1-6, the V gene TRBV19; 7 bases line up with TRBD1. Sequencing was carried out using memory (CD45RA-) CD4+ T cells from blood. The clonotype was recovered from a human donor in good health. CDR3 DNA: TGTGCCAGTAGCCGGGGGGCAGGGGGGTCACCCCTCCACTTT. It is translated as CASSRGAGGSPLHF.